The present TCR beta chain was sequenced within a study of T cell responses to AZD1222 COVID-19 vaccine. Whole-study findings and limits: Increases in Spike-specific TCR breadth and depth were seen after two AZD1222 doses. Across the whole spike, CD4 TCRs peaked at regions 160-218 and 743-854. White British donors predominated, females outnumbered males, and clonal diversity was possibly underestimated.

Points on this clone: What it recognizes is unknown.

The table came from immunoSEQ multiplex PCR; TCRdb's copy has only in-frame clones and leaves some out. The table records some 95,000 clones, around nine tenths of them present only once. V lost 4 bases and J 13 bases, leaving 16 bases between the germline ends. The CDR3 contains 12 residues. V and J are TRBV12-3 or TRBV12-4 and TRBJ1-2; TRBD1 might be the D (6 bases). The receptor was isolated from an adult who received the AZD1222 COVID-19 vaccine. The sequenced sample was peripheral blood, obtained 28 days after the second AZD1222 dose. This CDR3 is CASSSTNRVVTF. The CDR3 DNA reads TGTGCCAGCAGTTCGACCAACAGGGTGGTCACCTTC.